This T cell receptor (beta chain) was found in a study of beta chain features in type 1 diabetes. Overall study results and limits: People with Type 1 diabetes carried modestly yet significantly shorter TCRB CDR3s in all four CD4+ subsets. A potential influence of HLA type upon TCRB rearrangement remained unresolved herein. A pattern of fewer insertions and more deletions at VDJ junctions was seen in type 1 diabetes patients. PCR could preferentially amplify shorter templates, alike in patients and controls.

Trimming pared 3 bases from V and 6 bases from J, leaving 3 bases between. The CDR3 extends over 11 amino acids. Germline V CDR1 and CDR2: SGDLS, YYNGEE. This clone was seen a handful of times. Its cognate antigen is unknown. All of the isolated RNA was reverse transcribed, so expressed TCRB transcripts were sequenced. Libraries were prepared by immunoSEQ multiplex PCR; TCRdb keeps only in-frame clonotypes and omits some of them. The table includes more than 200,000 clones, roughly 17% detected once. The rearrangement uses TRBV9 and TRBJ1-4; D unclear. Sequencing was carried out using naive CD4+ T cells from blood. The receptor's source is a man younger than 45 with type 1 diabetes. This CDR3 is CASSDDEKLFF. DNA for the CDR3: TGTGCCAGCAGCGACGATGAAAAACTGTTTTTT.